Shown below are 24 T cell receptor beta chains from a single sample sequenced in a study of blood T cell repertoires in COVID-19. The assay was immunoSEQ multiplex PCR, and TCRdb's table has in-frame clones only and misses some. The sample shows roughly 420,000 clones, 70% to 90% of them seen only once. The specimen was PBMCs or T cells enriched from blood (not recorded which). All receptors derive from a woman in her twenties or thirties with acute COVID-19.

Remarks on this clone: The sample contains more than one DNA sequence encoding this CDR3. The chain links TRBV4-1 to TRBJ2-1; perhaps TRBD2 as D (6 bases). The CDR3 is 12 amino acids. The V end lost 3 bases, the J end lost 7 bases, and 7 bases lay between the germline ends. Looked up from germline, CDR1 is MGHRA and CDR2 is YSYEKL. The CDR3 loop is CASSQRGNEQFF. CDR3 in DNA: TGCGCCAGCAGCCAGCGGGGAAATGAGCAGTTCTTC.

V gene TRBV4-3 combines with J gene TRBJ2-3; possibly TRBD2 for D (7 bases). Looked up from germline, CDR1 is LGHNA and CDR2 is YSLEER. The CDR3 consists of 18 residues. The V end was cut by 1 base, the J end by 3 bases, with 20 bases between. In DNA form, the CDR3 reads TGCGCCAGCAGCCAAGTTGTCTTTGGGGGGGCCGCGACAGATACGCAGTATTTT. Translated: CASSQVVFGGAATDTQYF.

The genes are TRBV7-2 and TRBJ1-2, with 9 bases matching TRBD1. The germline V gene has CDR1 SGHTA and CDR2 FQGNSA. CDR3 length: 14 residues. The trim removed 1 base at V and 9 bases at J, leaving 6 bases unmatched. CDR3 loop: CASSLVGTGTRYTF. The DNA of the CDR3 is TGTGCCAGCAGCTTAGTTGGGACAGGGACGCGCTACACCTTC.

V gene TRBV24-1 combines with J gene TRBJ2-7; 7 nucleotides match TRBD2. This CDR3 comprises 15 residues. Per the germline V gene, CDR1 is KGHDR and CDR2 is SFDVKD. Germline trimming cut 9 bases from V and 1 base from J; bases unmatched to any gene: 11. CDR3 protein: CATASTSDDSYEQYF. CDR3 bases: TGTGCCACCGCCTCCACTAGCGACGATTCCTACGAGCAGTACTTC.

The CDR3 DNA reads as TGTGCCAGCAGTAAACAGGGGGCTCTCTACGAGCAGTACTTC. It translates to CASSKQGALYEQYF. V is TRBV27 and J is TRBJ2-7; TRBD1 aligns across 9 bases. The CDR3 runs 14 residues. Unmatched junction bases numbered 5, after V lost 5 bases and J lost 3 bases. The germline V gene has CDR1 MNHEY and CDR2 SMNVEV (reference sequence).

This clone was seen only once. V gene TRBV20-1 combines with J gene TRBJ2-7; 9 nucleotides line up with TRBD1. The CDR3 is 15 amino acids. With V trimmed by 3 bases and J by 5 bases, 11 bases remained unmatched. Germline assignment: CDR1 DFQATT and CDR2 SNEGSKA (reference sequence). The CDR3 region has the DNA TGCAGTGCTAGTAGTGGTGGGACAGGGTTACACGAGCAGTACTTC. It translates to CSASSGGTGLHEQYF.

The DNA for the CDR3 is TGTGCCAGCAGCTTGGGCGGGCAGGGGAACTATGGCTACACCTTC. This translates into CASSLGGQGNYGYTF. The rearrangement uses TRBV5-6 and TRBJ1-2, with D maybe TRBD1 (6 bases). This CDR3 has 15 residues. V was clipped by 0 bases and J by 2 bases, with 11 bases between them. CDR1 SGHDT and CDR2 YYEEEE come from the germline V gene.

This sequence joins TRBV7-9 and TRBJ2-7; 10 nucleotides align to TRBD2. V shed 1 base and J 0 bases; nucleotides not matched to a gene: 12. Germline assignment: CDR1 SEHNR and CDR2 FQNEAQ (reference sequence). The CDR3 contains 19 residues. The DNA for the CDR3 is TGTGCCAGCAGCTTAGAACGGGCTAGCGGGGGCCACGGCTCCTACGAGCAGTACTTC. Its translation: CASSLERASGGHGSYEQYF. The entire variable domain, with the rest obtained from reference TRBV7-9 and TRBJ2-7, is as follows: DTGVSQNPRHKITKRGQNVTFRCDPISEHNRLYWYRQTLGQGPEFLTYFQNEAQLEKSRLLSDRFSAERPKGSFSTLEIQRTEQGDSAMYLCASSLERASGGHGSYEQYFGPGTRLTVT.

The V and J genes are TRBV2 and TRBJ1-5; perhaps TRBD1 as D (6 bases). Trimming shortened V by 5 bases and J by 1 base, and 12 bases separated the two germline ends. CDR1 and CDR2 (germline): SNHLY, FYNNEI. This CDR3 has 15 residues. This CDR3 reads CASSKQGSSNQPQHF. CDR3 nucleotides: TGTGCCAGCAGTAAACAGGGCTCGAGCAATCAGCCCCAGCATTTT.

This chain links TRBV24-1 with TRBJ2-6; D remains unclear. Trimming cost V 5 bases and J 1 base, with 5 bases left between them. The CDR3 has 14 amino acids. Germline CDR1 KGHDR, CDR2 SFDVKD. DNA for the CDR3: TGTGCCACCAGTGCCGTATCTGGGGCCAACGTCCTGACTTTC. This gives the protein CATSAVSGANVLTF.

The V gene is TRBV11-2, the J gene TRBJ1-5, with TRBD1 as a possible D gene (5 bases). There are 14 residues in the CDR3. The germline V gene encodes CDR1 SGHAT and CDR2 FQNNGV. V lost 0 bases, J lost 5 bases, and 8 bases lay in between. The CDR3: CASSLDRGDQPQHF. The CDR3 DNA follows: TGTGCCAGCAGCTTAGATCGGGGGGATCAGCCCCAGCATTTT.

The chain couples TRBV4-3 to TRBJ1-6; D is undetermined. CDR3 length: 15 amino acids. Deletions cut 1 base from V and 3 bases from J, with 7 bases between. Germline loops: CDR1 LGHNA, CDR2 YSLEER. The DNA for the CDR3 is TGCGCCAGCAGCCAAGTCTCCTACTATAATTCACCCCTCCACTTT. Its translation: CASSQVSYYNSPLHF.

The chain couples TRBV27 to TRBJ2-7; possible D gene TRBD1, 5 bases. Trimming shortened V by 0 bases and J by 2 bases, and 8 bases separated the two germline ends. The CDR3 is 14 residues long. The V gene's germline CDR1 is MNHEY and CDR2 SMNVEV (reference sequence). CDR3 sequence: CASSLSGPTYEQYF. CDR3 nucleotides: TGTGCCAGCAGTTTATCGGGGCCTACCTACGAGCAGTACTTC.

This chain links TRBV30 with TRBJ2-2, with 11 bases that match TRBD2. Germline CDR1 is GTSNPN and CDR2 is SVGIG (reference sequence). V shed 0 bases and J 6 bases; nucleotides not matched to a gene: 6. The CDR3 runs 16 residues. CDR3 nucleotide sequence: TGTGCCTGGAGTGTCACTAGCGGGGGCTACTCCGGGGAGCTGTTTTTT. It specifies CAWSVTSGGYSGELFF. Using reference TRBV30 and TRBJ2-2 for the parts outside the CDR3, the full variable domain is SQTIHQWPATLVQPVGSPLSLECTVEGTSNPNLYWYRQAAGRGLQLLFYSVGIGQISSEVPQNLSASRPQDRQFILSSKKLLLSDSGFYLCAWSVTSGGYSGELFFGEGSRLTVL.

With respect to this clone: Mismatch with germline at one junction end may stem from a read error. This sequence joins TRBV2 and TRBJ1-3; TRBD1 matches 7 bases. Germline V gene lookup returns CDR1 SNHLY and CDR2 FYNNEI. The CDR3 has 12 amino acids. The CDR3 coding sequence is TGTGCCAGCAGTGAAAGGTTTCGGGACAGACATTTT. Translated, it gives CASSERFRDRHF.

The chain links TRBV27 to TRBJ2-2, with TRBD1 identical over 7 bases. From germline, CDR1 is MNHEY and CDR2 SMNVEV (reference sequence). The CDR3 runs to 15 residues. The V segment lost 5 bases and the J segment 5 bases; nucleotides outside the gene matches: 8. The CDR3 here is CASSEGTAGTGELFF. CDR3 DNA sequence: TGTGCCAGCAGTGAAGGGACAGCAGGAACCGGGGAGCTGTTTTTT.

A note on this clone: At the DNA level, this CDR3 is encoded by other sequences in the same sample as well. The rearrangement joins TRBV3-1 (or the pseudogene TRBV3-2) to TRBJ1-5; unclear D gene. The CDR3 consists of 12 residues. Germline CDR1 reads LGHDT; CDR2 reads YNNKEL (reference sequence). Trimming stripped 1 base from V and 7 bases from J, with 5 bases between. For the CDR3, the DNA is TGTGCCAGCAGCCAAGGCAGGCAGCCCCAGCATTTT. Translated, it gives CASSQGRQPQHF.

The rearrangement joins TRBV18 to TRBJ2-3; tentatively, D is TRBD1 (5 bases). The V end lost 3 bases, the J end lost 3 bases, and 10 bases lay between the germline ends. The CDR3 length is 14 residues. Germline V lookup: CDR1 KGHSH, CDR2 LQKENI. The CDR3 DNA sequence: TGTGCCAGCTCACCGCAGGGTTTTACAGATACGCAGTATTTT. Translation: CASSPQGFTDTQYF.

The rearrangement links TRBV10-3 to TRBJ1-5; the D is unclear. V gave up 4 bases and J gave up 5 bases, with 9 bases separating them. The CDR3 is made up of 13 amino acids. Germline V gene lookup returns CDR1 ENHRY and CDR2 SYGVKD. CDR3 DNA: TGTGCCATCAGTGTCGTCCAGGATCAGCCCCAGCATTTT. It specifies CAISVVQDQPQHF.

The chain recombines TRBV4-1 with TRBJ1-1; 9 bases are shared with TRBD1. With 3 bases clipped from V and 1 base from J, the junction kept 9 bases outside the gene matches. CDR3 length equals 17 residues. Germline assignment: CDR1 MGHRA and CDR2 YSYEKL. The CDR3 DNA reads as TGCGCCAGCAGCCAGCCAACAGGGGGCGTCGGGAACACTGAAGCTTTCTTT. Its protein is CASSQPTGGVGNTEAFF.

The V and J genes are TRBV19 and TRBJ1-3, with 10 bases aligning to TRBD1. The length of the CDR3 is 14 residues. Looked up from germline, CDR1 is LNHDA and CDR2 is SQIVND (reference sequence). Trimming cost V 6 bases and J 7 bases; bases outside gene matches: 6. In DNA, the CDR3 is TGTGCCAGTAGAAGACAGGGGGCCGGGAACACCATATATTTT. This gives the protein CASRRQGAGNTIYF.

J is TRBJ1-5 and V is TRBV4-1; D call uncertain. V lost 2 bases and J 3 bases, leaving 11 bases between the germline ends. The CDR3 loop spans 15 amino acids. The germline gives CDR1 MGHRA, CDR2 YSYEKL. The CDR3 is CASSQFSSFNQPQHF. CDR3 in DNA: TGCGCCAGCAGCCAATTTAGCAGTTTCAATCAGCCCCAGCATTTT.

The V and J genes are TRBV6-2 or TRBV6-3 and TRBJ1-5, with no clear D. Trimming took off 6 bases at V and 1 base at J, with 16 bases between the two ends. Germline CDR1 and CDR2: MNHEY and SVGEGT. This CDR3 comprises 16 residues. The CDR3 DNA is TGTGCCAGCAGCGCATTGGGAGTAGGAAGCAATCAGCCCCAGCATTTT. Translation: CASSALGVGSNQPQHF.

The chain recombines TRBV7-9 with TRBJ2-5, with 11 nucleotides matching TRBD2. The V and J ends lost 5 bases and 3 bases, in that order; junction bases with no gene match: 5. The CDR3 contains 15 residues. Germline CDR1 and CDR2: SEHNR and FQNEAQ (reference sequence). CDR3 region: CASSRTTSGEETQYF. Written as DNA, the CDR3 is TGTGCCAGCAGCCGAACGACTAGCGGGGAAGAGACCCAGTACTTC.